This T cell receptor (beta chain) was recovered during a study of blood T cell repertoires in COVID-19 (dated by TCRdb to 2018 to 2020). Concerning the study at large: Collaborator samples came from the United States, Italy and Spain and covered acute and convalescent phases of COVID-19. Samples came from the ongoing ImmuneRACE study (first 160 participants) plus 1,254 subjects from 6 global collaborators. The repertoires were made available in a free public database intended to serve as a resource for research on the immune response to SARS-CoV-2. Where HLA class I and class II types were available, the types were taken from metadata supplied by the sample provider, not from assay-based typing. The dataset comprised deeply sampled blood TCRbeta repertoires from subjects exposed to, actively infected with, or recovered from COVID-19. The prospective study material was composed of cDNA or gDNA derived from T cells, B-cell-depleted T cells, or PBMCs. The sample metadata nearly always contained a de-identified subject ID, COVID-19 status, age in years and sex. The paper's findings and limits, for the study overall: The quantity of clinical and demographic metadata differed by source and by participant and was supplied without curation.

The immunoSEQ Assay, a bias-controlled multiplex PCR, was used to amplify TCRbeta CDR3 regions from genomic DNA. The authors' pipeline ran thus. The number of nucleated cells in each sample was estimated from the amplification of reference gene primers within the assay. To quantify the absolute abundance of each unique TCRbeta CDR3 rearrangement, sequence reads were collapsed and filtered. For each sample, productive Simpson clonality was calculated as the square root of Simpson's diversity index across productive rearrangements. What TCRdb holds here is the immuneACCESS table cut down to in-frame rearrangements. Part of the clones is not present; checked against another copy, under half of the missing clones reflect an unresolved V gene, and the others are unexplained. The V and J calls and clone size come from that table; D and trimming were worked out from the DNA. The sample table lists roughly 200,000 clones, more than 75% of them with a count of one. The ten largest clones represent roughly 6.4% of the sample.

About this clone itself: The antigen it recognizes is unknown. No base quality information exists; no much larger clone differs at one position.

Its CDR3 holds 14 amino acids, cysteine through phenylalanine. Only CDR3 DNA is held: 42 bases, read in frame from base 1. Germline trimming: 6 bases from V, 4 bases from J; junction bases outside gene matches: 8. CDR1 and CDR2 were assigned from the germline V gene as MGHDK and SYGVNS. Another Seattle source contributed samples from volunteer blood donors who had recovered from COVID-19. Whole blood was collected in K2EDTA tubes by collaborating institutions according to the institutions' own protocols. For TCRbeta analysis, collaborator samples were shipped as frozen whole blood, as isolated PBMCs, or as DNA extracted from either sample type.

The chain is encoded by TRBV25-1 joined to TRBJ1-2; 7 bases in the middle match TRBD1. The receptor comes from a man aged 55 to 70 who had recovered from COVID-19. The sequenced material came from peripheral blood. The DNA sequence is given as TGTGCCAGCAGGGATCAGGGGGACGGCTATGGCTACACCTTC. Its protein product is CASRDQGDGYGYTF.